This T cell receptor (beta chain) was recorded in a study of CD8 T cells in Susac syndrome. Reverse transcription of about 0.45 to 1 ug RNA was performed with random hexamers. Across 54 Vbeta and 13 Jbeta, TCR beta CDR3 was amplified with immunoSEQ multiplex PCR. TCRdb reprocessed the immunoSEQ multiplex PCR reads via MiXCR and lists one record per CDR3 protein. The table has a few hundred thousand distinct CDR3 sequences, approximately 95% seen once. TCR beta sequencing covered blood CD8+ and CD4+ T cells. Isolation of CD8+ and CD4+ T cells was performed negatively, whereas enrichment of TEMRA cells was done by FACS. Sequences were obtained from CD4+ T cells from PBMCs. The clonotype originates from a human donor with multiple sclerosis.

In nucleotides, the CDR3 is TGCAGCGTCCTGGGGGGACCCAATCAGCCCCAGCATTTT. It yields the protein CSVLGGPNQPQHF. The rearrangement links TRBV29-1 to TRBJ1-5; D is possibly TRBD1 (5 bases). Trimming stripped 6 bases from V and 3 bases from J, with 12 bases between. The CDR3 is 13 amino acids. CDR1 and CDR2 (germline): SQVTM, ANQGSEA.